The TCR beta chain under discussion was sequenced for a study of Ad26.COV2.S vaccination and SARS-CoV-2 variants. The study's findings and limits: Vaccinated individuals (as opposed to placebo recipients) had higher spike-specific TCR breadth. TCR breadth and depth estimates may have understated total T cell responses. Whether participants received vaccine or placebo, their non-spike TCR breadth was similar. Reported findings describe substantial breadth in spike-specific CD8+ and CD4+ T cell responses following vaccination.

About this clone: Its antigen is not identified.

Clones were read by immunoSEQ multiplex PCR, and TCRdb kept only the in-frame ones, dropping some. Seen here are over 90,000 clones, around 81% observed once, and the top ten hold roughly 17%. CDR1 LNHDA and CDR2 SQIVND come from the germline V gene (reference sequence). V trimming: 4 bases; J trimming: 2 bases; junction bases outside the gene matches: 4. There are 16 residues in the CDR3. The specimen was peripheral blood, collected after recovery from COVID-19. The TCR was taken from a human donor who had recovered from COVID-19. This chain links TRBV19 with TRBJ2-5, with TRBD2 matching over 13 bases. CDR3 coding DNA: TGTGCCAGTAGTACCACGACTAGCGGGGGGCAAGAGACCCAGTACTTC. Encoded protein: CASSTTTSGGQETQYF.